In this sample, the clone carrying this T cell receptor (beta chain) turned up once. Its antigen remains unidentified. The authors isolated at least 6.5 million PBMCs per sample. The source of the sample is a study of blood T cells in healthy people across ages. Study outcomes and limitations: Strong correlation was found linking TCR beta diversity to naive T cell percentage. No conclusive comparison of naive versus antigen-experienced cells was possible with unsorted PBMCs.

It was with a sample-barcoded 5' primer and a J-beta primer mix that a second PCR of roughly 6 to 11 cycles was run. There were at least 2.5 million CDR3-containing paired-end reads obtained from each sample. TCRdb reprocessed the 5' RACE reads via MiXCR and lists one record per CDR3 protein. Among about 800,000 distinct CDR3 sequences listed, about 47% were seen once. The V end lost 5 bases, the J end lost 2 bases, and 18 bases lay between the germline ends. CDR1 and CDR2 (germline): DFQATT, SNEGSKA (reference sequence). This CDR3 region has 15 residues. The sequence was obtained from an elderly man in good health. The chain couples TRBV20-1 to TRBJ2-5; a possible D gene is TRBD2 (7 bases). The sample comprised blood. CDR3 nucleotides: TGCAGTGCTGGATGGGGACGGGGGGCGCAAGAGACCCAGTACTTC. Its translation: CSAGWGRGAQETQYF.